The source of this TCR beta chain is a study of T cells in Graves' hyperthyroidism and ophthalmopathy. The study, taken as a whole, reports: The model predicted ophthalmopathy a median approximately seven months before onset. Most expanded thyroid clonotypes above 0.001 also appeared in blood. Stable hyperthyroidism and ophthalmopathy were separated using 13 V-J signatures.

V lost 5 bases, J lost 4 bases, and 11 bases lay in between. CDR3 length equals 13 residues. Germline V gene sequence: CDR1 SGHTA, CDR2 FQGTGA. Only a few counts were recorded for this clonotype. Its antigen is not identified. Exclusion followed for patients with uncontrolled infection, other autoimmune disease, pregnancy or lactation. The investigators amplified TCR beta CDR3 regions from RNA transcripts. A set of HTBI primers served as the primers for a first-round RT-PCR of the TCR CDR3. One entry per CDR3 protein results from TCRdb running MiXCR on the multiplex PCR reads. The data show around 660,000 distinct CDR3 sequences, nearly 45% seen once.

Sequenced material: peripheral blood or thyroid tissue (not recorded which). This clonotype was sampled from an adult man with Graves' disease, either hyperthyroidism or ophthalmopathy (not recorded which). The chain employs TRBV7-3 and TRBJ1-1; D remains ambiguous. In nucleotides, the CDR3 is TGTGCCAGCAGCGAGACGGTCGCCACTGAAGCTTTCTTT. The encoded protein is CASSETVATEAFF.